The rows below give T cell receptor beta chains drawn from one sample of a study of T cells in lung cancer brain metastases. Measured with immunoSEQ multiplex PCR; TCRdb has only the in-frame clones, and not every one. The sample holds around 1,200 clones; about 86% are singletons and the top ten take 10% to 12%. The sequenced sample was tumor tissue from a brain metastasis. These receptor sequences come from an older woman with non-small cell lung cancer that had spread to the brain. The CDR3 runs from the conserved cysteine through the conserved F or W. A D gene is named only where the DNA matches it firmly. For some rows the clone size is stated as once, few or many, or as a class when expanded; others skip it.

j_call clone_size v_call d_call cdr3_nt cdr3_aa
TRBJ2-3 few TRBV5-1 NA TGCGCCAGCAAGGGCGAGTCACCCGGCCCCACAGATACGCAGTATTTT CASKGESPGPTDTQYF
TRBJ1-5 NA TRBV19 TRBD1 TGTGCCAGTAGTCCCGGACAGGGGGTCTCTCAGCCCCAGCATTTT CASSPGQGVSQPQHF
TRBJ1-2 NA TRBV5-5 TRBD1 TGTGCCAGCAGCCCCGGGACAGGGACCGCCTATGGCTACACCTTC CASSPGTGTAYGYTF
TRBJ1-4 NA TRBV5-8 TRBD1 TGTGCCAGCAGCTTGTCGACAGGGGGGAATGAAAAACTGTTTTTT CASSLSTGGNEKLFF
TRBJ2-1 NA TRBV11-2 NA TGTGCCAGCAGCTTAGAGGGCGGATGGGGACCCTACAATGAGCAGTTCTTC CASSLEGGWGPYNEQFF
TRBJ1-6 NA TRBV4-1 NA TGCGCCAGCAGCCAAGATGAGGGTAATTCACCCCTCCACTTT CASSQDEGNSPLHF
TRBJ2-7 NA TRBV5-1 NA TGCGCCAGCAGCGCAGTACCGGGAACCTTTGGGGAGCAGTACTTC CASSAVPGTFGEQYF
TRBJ1-1 NA TRBV6-6 TRBD1 TGTGCCAGCAGCAGTAATGGACAGGGAGTGAACACTGAAGCTTTCTTT CASSSNGQGVNTEAFF
TRBJ2-5 few TRBV27 NA TGTGCCAGCAGTCCACTACCCCCCAGGGCCACGGGGCGCCAAGAGACCCAGTACTTC CASSPLPPRATGRQETQYF
TRBJ1-4 NA TRBV4-2 NA TGTGCCAGCAGCTCCAGGGATACTAATGAAAAACTGTTTTTT CASSSRDTNEKLFF
TRBJ1-3 NA TRBV9 NA TGTGCCAGCAGCGTCGGGATCTCTGGAAACACCATATATTTT CASSVGISGNTIYF
TRBJ2-7 NA TRBV7-2 TRBD2 TGTGCCAGCAGCTTAAAGGCGGGAGTGGAAGAGCAGTACTTC CASSLKAGVEEQYF
TRBJ2-3 NA TRBV27 NA TGTGCCAGCAGTTTTTGGGGCGCCTCCCACACAGATACGCAGTATTTT CASSFWGASHTDTQYF
TRBJ2-1 once TRBV5-4 NA TGTGCCAGCATCGGGGGGACACCAACCTCCTACAATGAGCAGTTCTTC CASIGGTPTSYNEQFF
TRBJ1-5 NA TRBV7-9 TRBD1 TGTGCCAGCAGCCTTCTCGGGACAGAGAATCAGCCCCAGCATTTT CASSLLGTENQPQHF
TRBJ1-2 NA TRBV7-9 NA TGTGCCAGCAGCTTAGATTCCAAGGGTGGCTACACCTTC CASSLDSKGGYTF
TRBJ1-1 NA TRBV13 TRBD1 TGTGCCAGCAGCAAGGACAGGCGGAACACTGAAGCTTTCTTT CASSKDRRNTEAFF
TRBJ2-3 NA TRBV11-2 NA TGTGCCAGCAGATCAGACGGTGTGGATACGCAGTATTTT CASRSDGVDTQYF
TRBJ2-3 NA TRBV5-4 TRBD2 TGTGCCAGCAGCCCCGGGGGGGTTACAGATACGCAGTATTTT CASSPGGVTDTQYF
TRBJ1-2 NA TRBV9 TRBD1 TGTGCCAGCAGCACGACAGGGGGAAACTATGGCTACACCTTC CASSTTGGNYGYTF
TRBJ1-4 few TRBV5-4 NA TGTGCCAGCAGCTCCAGGGATACTAATGAAAAACTGTTTTTT CASSSRDTNEKLFF
TRBJ2-5 NA TRBV5-1 NA TGCGCCAGCAGCTTGGCAGAAGGGGTAGAGACCCAGTACTTC CASSLAEGVETQYF
TRBJ2-2 NA TRBV19 NA TGTGCCAGTAGTATAGACCCGGAGGGGGAGCTGTTTTTT CASSIDPEGELFF
TRBJ1-5 NA TRBV2 TRBD1 TGTGCCACCACAAGGACAGGCAATAGCAATCAGCCCCAGCATTTT CATTRTGNSNQPQHF
TRBJ2-7 NA TRBV7-9 TRBD2 TGTGCCAGCAGCCCCCCCCTGGCTAGCGGGAACTCCTACGAGCAGTACTTC CASSPPLASGNSYEQYF
TRBJ1-2 few TRBV29-1 TRBD1 TGCAGCGTTGCGTACAGGGGAGGCTATGGCTACACCTTC CSVAYRGGYGYTF
TRBJ2-2 NA TRBV19 NA TGTGCCAGCACGAAGGGGGAATTTAAAACCGGGGAGCTGTTTTTT CASTKGEFKTGELFF
TRBJ2-7 NA TRBV27 TRBD2 TGTGCCAGCAGTTTAAAGGGCGGGGGGCTTACCTACGAGCAGTACTTC CASSLKGGGLTYEQYF
TRBJ1-1 NA TRBV18 NA TGTGCCAGCTCACCCAGGCAGGGAATGGACACTGAAGCTTTCTTT CASSPRQGMDTEAFF
TRBJ1-1 NA TRBV6-6 NA TGTGCCAGCAGCGCGGGAGGCACTGAAGCTTTCTTT CASSAGGTEAFF
TRBJ2-7 NA TRBV7-7 TRBD2 TGTGCCAGCAGCTTTACTAGCGGGGCCGAGCAGTACTTC CASSFTSGAEQYF
TRBJ2-1 NA TRBV7-9 TRBD2 TGTGCCAGCAGCTTAGAGAGCGGGGGGCCCCTGAGTGAGCAGTTCTTC CASSLESGGPLSEQFF
TRBJ1-3 NA TRBV2 TRBD1 TGTGCCAGCACTTGGGACAGAGCTGGAAACACCATATATTTT CASTWDRAGNTIYF
TRBJ2-7 NA TRBV5-4 NA TGTGCCAGCAGCTTCGACAGGATTTCCTACGAGCAGTACTTC CASSFDRISYEQYF
TRBJ2-5 NA TRBV13 NA TGTGCCAGCATCCCAAGGACTACGGAAGATCAAGAGACCCAGTACTTC CASIPRTTEDQETQYF